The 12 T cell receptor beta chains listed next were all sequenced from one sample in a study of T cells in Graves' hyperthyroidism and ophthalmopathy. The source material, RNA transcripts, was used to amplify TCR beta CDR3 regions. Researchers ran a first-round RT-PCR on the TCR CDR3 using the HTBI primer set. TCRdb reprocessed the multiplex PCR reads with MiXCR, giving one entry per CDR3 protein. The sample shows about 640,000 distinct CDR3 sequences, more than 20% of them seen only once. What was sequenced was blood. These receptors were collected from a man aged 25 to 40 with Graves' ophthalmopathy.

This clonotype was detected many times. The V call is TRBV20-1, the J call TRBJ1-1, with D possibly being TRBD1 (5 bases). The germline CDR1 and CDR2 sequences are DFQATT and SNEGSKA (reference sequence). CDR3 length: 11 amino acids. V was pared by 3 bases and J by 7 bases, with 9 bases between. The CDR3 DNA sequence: TGCAGTGCTAGGACAGTCCTTGAAGCTTTCTTT. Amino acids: CSARTVLEAFF.

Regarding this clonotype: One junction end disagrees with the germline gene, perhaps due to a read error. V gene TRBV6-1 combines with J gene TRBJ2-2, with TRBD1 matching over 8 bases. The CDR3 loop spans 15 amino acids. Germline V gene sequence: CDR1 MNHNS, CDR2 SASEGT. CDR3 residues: CATSEGTGDTGELFF. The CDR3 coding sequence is TGTGCCACCAGTGAAGGGACAGGCGACACCGGGGAGCTGTTTTTT.

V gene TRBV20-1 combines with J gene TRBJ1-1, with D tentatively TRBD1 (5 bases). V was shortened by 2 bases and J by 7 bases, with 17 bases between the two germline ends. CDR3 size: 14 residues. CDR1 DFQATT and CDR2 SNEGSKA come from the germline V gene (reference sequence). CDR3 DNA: TGCAGTGCTAGACTCGGACCAGGGATCGGTGAAGCTTTCTTT. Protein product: CSARLGPGIGEAFF.

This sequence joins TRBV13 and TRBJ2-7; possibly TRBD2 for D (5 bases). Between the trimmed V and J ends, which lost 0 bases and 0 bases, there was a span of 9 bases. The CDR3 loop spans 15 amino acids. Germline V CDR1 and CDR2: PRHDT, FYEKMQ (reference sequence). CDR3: CASSLGTTLSYEQYF. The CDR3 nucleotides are TGTGCCAGCAGCTTAGGGACTACCCTCTCCTACGAGCAGTACTTC.

The CDR3 coding sequence is TGTGCCAGCAATCGGGACACAGATCGCTCTGGGGCCAACGTCCTGACTTTC. This codes for CASNRDTDRSGANVLTF. This chain uses TRBV27 with TRBJ2-6; TRBD1 might be the D (6 bases). CDR3 size: 17 residues. Between the trimmed V and J ends, which lost 7 bases and 0 bases, there was a span of 16 bases. Germline values: CDR1 MNHEY, CDR2 SMNVEV (reference sequence).

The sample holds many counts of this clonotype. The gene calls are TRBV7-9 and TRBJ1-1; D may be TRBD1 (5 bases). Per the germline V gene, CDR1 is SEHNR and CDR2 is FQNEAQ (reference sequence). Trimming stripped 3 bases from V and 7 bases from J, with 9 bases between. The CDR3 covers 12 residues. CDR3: CASSFVGGEAFF. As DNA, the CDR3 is TGTGCCAGCAGCTTTGTGGGGGGTGAAGCTTTCTTT.

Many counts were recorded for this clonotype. As DNA, the CDR3 is TGTGCCAGCAGTGTACCGGGGACAGGGGGGTTCCAAGAGACCCAGTACTTC. It encodes CASSVPGTGGFQETQYF. This chain connects TRBV28 to TRBJ2-5; 11 bases are a match to TRBD1. CDR3 length: 17 residues. Per germline, CDR1 MDHEN and CDR2 SYDVKM. Losses at the gene ends were 5 bases for V and 1 base for J; bases not matched to a gene: 9.

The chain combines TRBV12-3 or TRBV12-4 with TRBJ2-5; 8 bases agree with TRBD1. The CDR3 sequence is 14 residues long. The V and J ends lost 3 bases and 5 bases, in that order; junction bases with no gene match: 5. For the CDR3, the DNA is TGTGCCAGCAGTTTCGACAGGGGTTGGGAGACCCAGTACTTC. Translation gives CASSFDRGWETQYF.

CDR3 residues: CASRDLRGPIHYGYTF. DNA for the CDR3: TGTGCCAGTAGGGATCTCAGGGGCCCGATCCACTATGGCTACACCTTC. V gene TRBV19 combines with J gene TRBJ1-2, with D tentatively TRBD1 (6 bases). The CDR3 has 16 amino acids. Between the trimmed V and J ends, which lost 6 bases and 3 bases, there was a span of 20 bases. CDR1 LNHDA and CDR2 SQIVND come from the germline V gene (reference sequence). Full variable domain (rest looked up from reference TRBV19 and TRBJ1-2): DGGITQSPKYLFRKEGQNVTLSCEQNLNHDAMYWYRQDPGQGLRLIYYSQIVNDFQKGDIAEGYSVSREKKESFPLTVTSAQKNPTAFYLCASRDLRGPIHYGYTFGSGTRLTVV.

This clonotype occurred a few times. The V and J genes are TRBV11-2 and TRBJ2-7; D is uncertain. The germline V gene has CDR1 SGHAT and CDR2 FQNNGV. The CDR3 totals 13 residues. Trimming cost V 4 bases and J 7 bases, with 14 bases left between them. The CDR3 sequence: CASSSIIAVEQYF. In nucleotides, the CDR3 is TGTGCCAGCAGCTCGATTATCGCGGTGGAGCAGTACTTC.

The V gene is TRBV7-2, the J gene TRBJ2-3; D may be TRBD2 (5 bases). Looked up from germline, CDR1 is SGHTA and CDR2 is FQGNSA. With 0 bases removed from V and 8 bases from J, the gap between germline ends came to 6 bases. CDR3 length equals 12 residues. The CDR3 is CASSLAAGTQYF. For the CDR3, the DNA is TGTGCCAGCAGCTTAGCGGCGGGTACGCAGTATTTT. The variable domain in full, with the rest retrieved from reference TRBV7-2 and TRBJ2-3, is GAGVSQSPSNKVTEKGKDVELRCDPISGHTALYWYRQSLGQGLEFLIYFQGNSAPDKSGLPSDRFSAERTGGSVSTLTIQRTQQEDSAVYLCASSLAAGTQYFGPGTRLTVL.

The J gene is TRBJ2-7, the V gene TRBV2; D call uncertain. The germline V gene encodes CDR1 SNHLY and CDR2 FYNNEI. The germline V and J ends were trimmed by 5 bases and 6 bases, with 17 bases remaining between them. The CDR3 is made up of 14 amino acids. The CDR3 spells CASSSQSRTGEQYF. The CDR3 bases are TGTGCCAGCAGTTCTCAATCGCGGACCGGCGAGCAGTACTTC.